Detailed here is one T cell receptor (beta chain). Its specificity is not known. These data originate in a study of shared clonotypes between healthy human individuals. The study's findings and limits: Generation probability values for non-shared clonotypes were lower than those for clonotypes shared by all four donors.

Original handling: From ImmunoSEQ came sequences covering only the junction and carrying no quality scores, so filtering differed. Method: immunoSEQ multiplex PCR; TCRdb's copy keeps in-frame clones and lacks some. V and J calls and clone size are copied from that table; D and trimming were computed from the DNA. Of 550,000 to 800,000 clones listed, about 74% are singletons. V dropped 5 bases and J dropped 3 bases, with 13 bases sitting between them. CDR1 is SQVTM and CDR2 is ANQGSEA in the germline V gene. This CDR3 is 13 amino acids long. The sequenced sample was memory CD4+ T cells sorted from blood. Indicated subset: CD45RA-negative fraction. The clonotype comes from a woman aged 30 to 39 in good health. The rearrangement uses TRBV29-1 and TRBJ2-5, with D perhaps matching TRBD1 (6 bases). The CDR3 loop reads CSVTGQTEETQYF. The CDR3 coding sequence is TGCAGCGTTACAGGGCAGACCGAAGAGACCCAGTACTTC.